The clone carrying this T cell receptor beta chain has just a few counts. Its antigen remains unidentified. The treatment here: roughly ten-day PBMC culture with coronavirus spike peptide pools or control peptides (ViraFEST assay). The sample originates from a study of vaccination and CD4 T cells after COVID-19. On the study more broadly: Two of the convalescents were Hispanic, and convalescents were six males and four females. A median of around 70 days (range 14 to 241) separated dose two from the taking of post-vaccine samples.

V was shortened by 1 base and J by 4 bases, with 13 bases between the two germline ends. This CDR3 region has 16 residues. The germline V gene encodes CDR1 LNHDA and CDR2 SQIVND (reference sequence). Oncomine TCR Beta short-read sequencing was applied to DNA from cultured CD4+ T cells. TCRdb ran MiXCR on the PCR reads and lists one entry per CDR3 protein. Of over 15,000 distinct CDR3 sequences listed, about three fifths are singletons. The sample taken for sequencing was CD4+ T cells from blood, cultured in vitro. The receptor's source is a human donor who had recovered from COVID-19. The J gene is TRBJ2-2, the V gene TRBV19; D remains unclear. CDR3 DNA sequence: TGTGCCAGTAGTATAGGACGTAAAAGGTCCACCGGGGAGCTGTTTTTT. Translated: CASSIGRKRSTGELFF.